This T cell receptor beta chain is from a study of blood T cell repertoires in COVID-19. As for the study in general: Acute and convalescent COVID-19 specimens originated in the United States, Italy and Spain. The cDNA or gDNA used as material had been derived from T cells, B-cell-depleted T cells, or PBMCs.

Source study methods: Reference gene primer amplification gave nucleated cell count estimates. Clones were sequenced by immunoSEQ multiplex PCR, and TCRdb holds only the in-frame ones, with some missing. V and J calls and clone size are as listed in that table; D and trimming were resolved from the DNA. The profile shows over 90,000 clones, 89% of them singletons. After removal of 4 bases from V and 9 bases from J, the junction contained 13 bases not matched to a gene. Germline loops: CDR1 SGHRS, CDR2 YFSETQ. The CDR3 extends over 16 amino acids. The TCR comes from a woman aged 70-85 years with acute or convalescent COVID-19. The specimen sequenced was peripheral blood. The rearrangement joins TRBV5-1 to TRBJ2-1; 10 nucleotides match TRBD2. CDR3: CASSTLSLAGAAEQFF. CDR3 DNA sequence: TGCGCCAGCAGCACCCTCTCCCTAGCGGGAGCGGCTGAGCAGTTCTTC.